A single count supports the clone carrying this T cell receptor (beta chain). Assay: immunoSEQ multiplex PCR; the TCRdb copy retains only in-frame clones and omits some. The table has fewer than 350,000 clones, 75% to 90% seen once. The J segment lost 7 bases and the V segment lost 10 bases, leaving 10 bases of the junction unmatched. Germline loops: CDR1 ENHRY, CDR2 SYGVKD. This CDR3 contains 13 residues. The data are from a study of blood T cell repertoires in COVID-19. Study as a whole: Acute and convalescent COVID-19 specimens originated in the United States, Italy and Spain.

It was during active infection that Seattle patients were enrolled and then longitudinally followed. Material for sequencing was peripheral blood. The receptor comes from a woman aged 70 to 79 with COVID-19, enrolled during active disease. The genes are TRBV10-3 and TRBJ2-1; 7 nucleotides line up with TRBD2. CDR3 region: CASRLGGGNEQFF. CDR3 bases: TGTGCCAGCCGACTGGGGGGGGGTAATGAGCAGTTCTTC.